These 23 T cell receptor beta chains share one sample of origin, sequenced in a study of CD8 T cells in Susac syndrome. An input of 0.5 to 1 ug of RNA was subjected to reverse transcription using random hexamers. TCRdb re-analysed the immunoSEQ multiplex PCR reads in MiXCR, keeping a single row per CDR3 protein. The data contain about 440,000 distinct CDR3 sequences, 85% to 90% of them singletons. Source material: CD8+ T cells from PBMCs. These receptors were taken from a human donor with multiple sclerosis.

The chain joins TRBV7-2 to TRBJ2-3, with D possibly TRBD2 on 6 matching bases. V was clipped by 4 bases and J by 3 bases, with 14 bases between them. The CDR3 length is 15 residues. Germline V lookup: CDR1 SGHTA, CDR2 FQGNSA. CDR3 sequence: CASSSLGLHTDTQYF. The CDR3 DNA reads TGTGCCAGCAGCTCACTGGGACTTCATACAGATACGCAGTATTTT.

The chain combines TRBV12-3 or TRBV12-4 with TRBJ1-2; no clear D gene. The CDR3 runs to 13 residues. The V gene lost 2 bases and the J gene lost 0 bases, with 4 bases spanning the gap. This chain's CDR3 is CASSLNTNYGYTF. The CDR3 DNA is TGTGCCAGCAGTTTAAACACTAACTATGGCTACACCTTC.

CDR3 residues: CAISEDRAIYEQYF. The CDR3 DNA reads TGTGCCATCAGTGAGGACAGGGCGATCTACGAGCAGTACTTC. The chain has TRBV10-3 and TRBJ2-7; 7 bases align to TRBD1. CDR1 and CDR2 (germline): ENHRY, SYGVKD. Trimming took 2 bases from V and 3 from J; bases not matched to a gene: 4. This CDR3 has 14 amino acids.

This clonotype is a singleton in its sample. The chain couples TRBV7-9 to TRBJ1-2; possibly TRBD1 for D (5 bases). With 5 bases removed from V and 4 bases from J, the gap between germline ends came to 14 bases. Germline V lookup: CDR1 SEHNR, CDR2 FQNEAQ (reference sequence). The CDR3 sequence is 14 residues long. CDR3 nucleotide sequence: TGTGCCAGCAGCCCTGACAGCACGATCTATGGCTACACCTTC. This encodes CASSPDSTIYGYTF. The whole variable domain, filled in from reference TRBV7-9 and TRBJ1-2, reads DTGVSQNPRHKITKRGQNVTFRCDPISEHNRLYWYRQTLGQGPEFLTYFQNEAQLEKSRLLSDRFSAERPKGSFSTLEIQRTEQGDSAMYLCASSPDSTIYGYTFGSGTRLTVV.

The rearrangement uses TRBV2 and TRBJ1-1; the D is unclear. The CDR3 runs to 16 residues. Trimming removed 7 bases at V and 1 base at J, with 19 bases between. In germline, CDR1 is SNHLY, CDR2 FYNNEI. The CDR3 loop reads CASTPPPGVSNTEAFF. The CDR3, as DNA: TGTGCCAGCACCCCCCCGCCCGGGGTATCGAACACTGAAGCTTTCTTT.

This chain links TRBV5-5 with TRBJ2-7, with 9 bases lining up with TRBD1. In germline, CDR1 is SGHKS, CDR2 YYEKEE (reference sequence). The CDR3 extends over 14 amino acids. V dropped 4 bases and J dropped 3; count of bases not matched to a gene: 5. The CDR3 nucleotides are TGTGCCAGCAGCGGGCGGACAGGGGTCTACGAGCAGTACTTC. Translation gives CASSGRTGVYEQYF.

This chain connects TRBV19 to TRBJ1-5; a possible D gene is TRBD1 (5 bases). V was cut by 3 bases and J by 7 bases, with 13 bases left in between. The CDR3 loop spans 14 amino acids. Germline V lookup: CDR1 LNHDA, CDR2 SQIVND (reference sequence). The CDR3 nucleotides are TGTGCCAGTAGTATGAGGGGAAAGCACCAGCCCCAGCATTTT. Its translation: CASSMRGKHQPQHF.

V and J are TRBV7-2 and TRBJ2-1; D might be TRBD2 (6 bases). V gave up 3 bases and J gave up 6 bases, with 21 bases separating them. CDR1 and CDR2 from the germline V gene are SGHTA and FQGNSA. CDR3 length: 17 amino acids. CDR3 nucleotides: TGTGCCAGCAGCTTCATTCACCTTACTAGCTGGGGCAATGAGCAGTTCTTC. Translating gives CASSFIHLTSWGNEQFF.

The rearrangement links TRBV7-6 to TRBJ2-7; D uncertain. Germline-derived CDR1 and CDR2 are SGHVS and FNYEAQ. The CDR3 is 17 residues long. V lost 0 bases and J 0 bases, leaving 15 bases between the germline ends. DNA for the CDR3: TGTGCCAGCAGCTTAGCGGTCAGACGGAGCGACTCCTACGAGCAGTACTTC. Its protein is CASSLAVRRSDSYEQYF. Drawing the rest from reference TRBV7-6 and TRBJ2-7, the complete variable domain is GAGVSQSPRYKVTKRGQDVALRCDPISGHVSLYWYRQALGQGPEFLTYFNYEAQQDKSGLPNDRFSAERPEGSISTLTIQRTEQRDSAMYRCASSLAVRRSDSYEQYFGPGTRLTVT.

The chain employs TRBV10-2 and TRBJ2-3, with TRBD2 identical over 13 bases. From germline, CDR1 is WSHSY and CDR2 SAAADI. With V trimmed by 3 bases and J by 3 bases, 3 bases remained unmatched. There are 16 residues in the CDR3. DNA for the CDR3: TGCGCCAGCAGTGAACTAGCGGGGGGGCTAACAGATACGCAGTATTTT. As protein: CASSELAGGLTDTQYF.

This chain links TRBV4-1 with TRBJ2-1; TRBD1 aligns across 9 bases. The germline V gene has CDR1 MGHRA and CDR2 YSYEKL. The CDR3 is made up of 17 amino acids. V was pared by 0 bases and J by 5 bases, with 8 bases of the junction left unmatched. The CDR3 DNA reads as TGCGCCAGCAGCCAAGATCCCCCCGGGACAGGGAACAATGAGCAGTTCTTC. Translated, it gives CASSQDPPGTGNNEQFF.

V gene TRBV25-1 combines with J gene TRBJ2-2, with D possibly called TRBD1 or TRBD2 (6 bases each). V lost 1 base and J 1 base, leaving 16 bases between the germline ends. Germline assignment: CDR1 MGHDK and CDR2 SYGVNS. CDR3 length: 18 amino acids. CDR3 nucleotide sequence: TGTGCCAGCAGTGAATCTTGGGTGGGGGGCCTGAACACCGGGGAGCTGTTTTTT. This codes for CASSESWVGGLNTGELFF.

The gene calls are TRBV30 and TRBJ1-1; 7 nucleotides line up with TRBD1. The ends lost 2 bases at V and 2 bases at J; junction bases unmatched: 8. The CDR3 spans 15 residues. The germline V gene encodes CDR1 GTSNPN and CDR2 SVGIG (reference sequence). Written as DNA, the CDR3 is TGTGCCTGGAGTACCTCCACAGGGGATAACACTGAAGCTTTCTTT. It yields the protein CAWSTSTGDNTEAFF.

The rearrangement links TRBV11-2 to TRBJ1-1, with no clear D. The CDR3 sequence is 14 residues long. V was pared by 5 bases and J by 1 base, with 11 bases between. Germline CDR1 and CDR2: SGHAT and FQNNGV. The CDR3 region is CASSRWSANTEAFF. The DNA for the CDR3 is TGTGCCAGCAGCCGATGGAGCGCGAACACTGAAGCTTTCTTT.

This clonotype was observed a handful of times. J is TRBJ1-5 and V is TRBV12-3 or TRBV12-4; D remains unclear. V lost 4 bases and J 6 bases, leaving 10 bases between the germline ends. The CDR3 has 13 amino acids. The CDR3 sequence is CASSSEGIQPQHF. Here the CDR3 DNA reads TGTGCCAGCAGTTCTGAAGGGATTCAGCCCCAGCATTTT.

The rearrangement links TRBV21-1 to TRBJ1-1. TRBV21-1 is noted as a pseudogene. The CDR3 is 20 amino acids. For the CDR3, the DNA is TGTGCCAGCAGCACCTCCCTCCGACGCTACGGGAACTTGATGAACACTGAAGCTTTCTTT. Its protein is CASSTSLRRYGNLMNTEAFF.

The chain links TRBV7-9 to TRBJ2-1, with 9 bases fitting TRBD2. This CDR3 spans 18 amino acids. V shed 5 bases, J shed 8 bases, and the junction held 19 bases outside the gene matches. Germline V CDR1 and CDR2: SEHNR, FQNEAQ (reference sequence). For the CDR3, the DNA is TGTGCCAGCAGCCCGAACCCCGGGACTAGCACGTTTTTGGATGAGCAGTTCTTC. Its protein product is CASSPNPGTSTFLDEQFF.

The chain couples TRBV6-6 to TRBJ2-1, with TRBD1 as a possible D gene (6 bases). Trimming cost V 6 bases and J 0 bases, with 12 bases left between them. The CDR3 spans 15 residues. Germline V CDR1 and CDR2: MNHNY, SVGAGI (reference sequence). This CDR3 reads CASRTTGSSYNEQFF. CDR3 DNA: TGTGCCAGCAGAACCACAGGGAGCTCCTACAATGAGCAGTTCTTC.

The V gene is TRBV20-1, the J gene TRBJ2-7, with TRBD2 as a possible D gene (5 bases). The CDR3 contains 13 residues. The V end was cut by 1 base, the J end by 5 bases, with 12 bases between. CDR1 DFQATT and CDR2 SNEGSKA come from the germline V gene (reference sequence). As DNA, the CDR3 is TGCAGTGCTAGAGGTTGGGAGTCCGACGAGCAGTACTTC. Translating gives CSARGWESDEQYF.

This chain joins TRBV7-9 and TRBJ1-1; tentative D call: TRBD1 (5 bases). Trimming shortened V by 3 bases and J by 1 base, and 12 bases separated the two germline ends. The CDR3 has 15 amino acids. The germline CDR1 and CDR2 sequences are SEHNR and FQNEAQ (reference sequence). The CDR3 is CASSFTPTGNTEAFF. CDR3 in DNA: TGTGCCAGCAGCTTTACTCCCACAGGGAACACTGAAGCTTTCTTT.

The J gene is TRBJ2-2, the V gene TRBV3-1; D unresolved. The V gene lost 1 base and the J gene lost 3 bases, with 12 bases spanning the gap. This CDR3 is 16 amino acids long. In germline, CDR1 is LGHDT, CDR2 YNNKEL (reference sequence). Here the CDR3 reads CASSQGVREYTGELFF. The CDR3, as DNA: TGTGCCAGCAGCCAAGGGGTTAGAGAATACACCGGGGAGCTGTTTTTT.

This chain connects TRBV28 to TRBJ1-1; D gene uncertain. The CDR3 is 16 amino acids. CDR1 MDHEN and CDR2 SYDVKM come from the germline V gene. V lost 3 bases and J lost 5, with 19 bases in between. The DNA of the CDR3 is TGTGCCAGCAGTTTTGACGGGTGGCGGGCAATAACTGAAGCTTTCTTT. Translated, it gives CASSFDGWRAITEAFF.

The chain employs TRBV20-1 and TRBJ2-3; TRBD1 agrees at 8 bases. J was trimmed by 6 bases and V by 0 bases; bases with no gene match: 8. Germline V gene data show CDR1 as DFQATT and CDR2 as SNEGSKA (reference sequence). The CDR3 totals 15 residues. The CDR3 spells CSARDMDRETDTQYF. Here the CDR3 DNA reads TGCAGTGCTAGAGATATGGACAGGGAAACGGATACGCAGTATTTT.